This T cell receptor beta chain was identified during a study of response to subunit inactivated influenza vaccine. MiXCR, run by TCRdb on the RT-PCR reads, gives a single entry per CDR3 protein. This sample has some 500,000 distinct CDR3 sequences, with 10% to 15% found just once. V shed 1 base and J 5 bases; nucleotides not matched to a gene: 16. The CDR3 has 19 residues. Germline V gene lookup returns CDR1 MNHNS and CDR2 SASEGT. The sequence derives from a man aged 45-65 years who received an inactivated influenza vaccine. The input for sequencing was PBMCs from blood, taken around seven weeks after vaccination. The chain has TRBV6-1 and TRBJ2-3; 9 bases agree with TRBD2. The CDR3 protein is CASSEVFLVRSGGKDTQYF. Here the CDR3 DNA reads TGTGCCAGCAGTGAAGTTTTTCTCGTTAGGAGCGGGGGGAAAGATACGCAGTATTTT.